This T cell receptor (beta chain) was sequenced during a study of PD-1 blockade in classical Hodgkin lymphoma. Study observations and caveats: With CD4+ cells, TCR diversity rose significantly by C4D1, but not with CD8+ cells.

The V gene lost 2 bases and the J gene lost 5 bases, with 13 bases spanning the gap. The V gene's germline CDR1 is SGHAT and CDR2 FQNNGV. This CDR3 has 14 amino acids. No patient escaped relapse after autologous stem cell transplantation, and brentuximab vedotin exposure varied. A word on this clone: Antigen unknown.

The protocol was immunoSEQ multiplex PCR, while the TCRdb copy is restricted to in-frame clones and leaves out a portion. The data show 37,000 or so clones, 70% to 90% seen once. Sequences were derived from peripheral blood mononuclear cells (PBMCs), sampled before the second cycle of nivolumab. The sequence derives from a human donor with classical Hodgkin lymphoma. The genes are TRBV11-2 and TRBJ2-7, with D perhaps TRBD1 (7 bases). The CDR3 protein is CASSLITGEDEQYF. The DNA of the CDR3 is TGTGCCAGCAGCTTAATTACAGGGGAGGACGAGCAGTACTTC.